The clone carrying this T cell receptor (beta chain) was seen ten or more times. No antigen is known for it. This entry is derived from a study of CD8 T cells in ankylosing spondylitis. Study observations and caveats: Disease-linked clones reportedly concentrated significantly in matched ankylosing spondylitis synovial fluid. Clones linked to the disease showed a CD8+ phenotype. They occurred at relatively low frequencies in peripheral blood.

TCRdb analysed the 5' RACE reads with MiXCR anew, one entry per CDR3 protein. The sample has hundreds of thousands of distinct CDR3 sequences, about 20% seen once. Germline values: CDR1 DFQATT, CDR2 SNEGSKA (reference sequence). The CDR3 has 14 residues. V shed 1 base, J shed 3 bases, and the junction held 2 bases outside the gene matches. The chain uses TRBV20-1 and TRBJ2-3; 9 nucleotides match TRBD2. The sequence came from a male donor with ankylosing spondylitis or in good health (not recorded which). Source material: blood, either unsorted or a sorted T cell fraction (not recorded which). As DNA, the CDR3 is TGCAGTGCTAGAGCTACTAGCGGGACAGATACGCAGTATTTT. Its translation is CSARATSGTDTQYF.